Presented here are 26 T cell receptor beta chains from one specimen sequenced in a study of T-cell reconstitution after alpha-beta-depleted transplantation in children. Unique molecular identifiers were incorporated when the TCRbeta library was constructed. Via MiXCR, TCRdb re-called the PCR reads, giving one row per CDR3 protein. The data show some 300,000 distinct CDR3 sequences, about 9.5% seen once. Material: PBMCs, obtained before TCRalphabeta/CD19-depleted stem cell transplant. The receptors derive from a boy in the first two years of life with acute myeloid leukemia, due to receive a stem cell transplant.

In its sample, this clonotype was seen many times. This rearrangement joins TRBV6-5 to TRBJ2-3; D tentatively reads TRBD1 or TRBD2 (5 bases each). Trimming took 2 bases from V and 5 from J, leaving 14 bases between them. Looked up from germline, CDR1 is MNHEY and CDR2 is SVGAGI. The CDR3 contains 15 residues. The CDR3 region is CASSYRGPSRDTQYF. CDR3 DNA sequence: TGTGCCAGCAGTTACCGGGGCCCTAGCCGAGATACGCAGTATTTT.

As regards this clonotype: A much larger clone differs by one base, so this may be a read error. The chain carries TRBV20-1 and TRBJ1-4; 8 positions agree with TRBD1. V shed 8 bases and J 8 bases; nucleotides not matched to a gene: 16. Germline values: CDR1 DFQATT, CDR2 SNEGSKA (reference sequence). The CDR3 is made up of 15 amino acids. The CDR3 region is CSPYPLTGAGEKLFF. The CDR3 DNA reads TGCAGTCCTTACCCCCTGACAGGGGCGGGAGAAAAACTGTTTTTT.

This clonotype was counted at least ten times. The chain links TRBV4-2 to TRBJ2-3, with TRBD2 as a possible D gene (6 bases). The germline gives CDR1 LGHNA, CDR2 YNFKEQ. V lost 0 bases and J 12 bases, leaving 16 bases between the germline ends. The CDR3 covers 14 residues. The CDR3 coding sequence is TGTGCCAGCAGCCAAGAGGTTTCCGGGGGATTACAGTATTTT. It codes for CASSQEVSGGLQYF.

In its sample, this clonotype was seen a few times. The chain employs TRBV7-2 and TRBJ2-7; 12 nucleotides line up with TRBD2. Germline trimming cut 5 bases from V and 4 bases from J; bases unmatched to any gene: 9. This CDR3 spans 16 amino acids. Germline V CDR1 and CDR2: SGHTA, FQGNSA. CDR3 coding DNA: TGTGCCAGCAGCCCCCTACTAGCGGGAGGAACATACGAGCAGTACTTC. Encoded protein: CASSPLLAGGTYEQYF.

This clonotype was picked up a small number of times. The chain recombines TRBV20-1 with TRBJ1-1, with 11 nucleotides matching TRBD1. Germline V gives CDR1 DFQATT, CDR2 SNEGSKA (reference sequence). Losses at the gene ends were 5 bases for V and 0 bases for J; bases not matched to a gene: 2. The CDR3 sequence is 14 residues long. The CDR3 DNA reads as TGCAGTGCTCGGGACAGGGGGATGAACACTGAAGCTTTCTTT. Translation: CSARDRGMNTEAFF.

The rearrangement links TRBV19 to TRBJ2-1; no clear D. From germline, CDR1 is LNHDA and CDR2 SQIVND (reference sequence). This CDR3 is 15 amino acids long. V lost 1 base to trimming and J lost 1 base, with 8 bases between them. The CDR3 is CASSIGDLSYNEQFF. As DNA, the CDR3 is TGTGCCAGTAGTATAGGAGACCTATCCTACAATGAGCAGTTCTTC.

The sample holds many counts of this clonotype. This rearrangement joins TRBV5-6 to TRBJ2-7; no firm D call. The CDR3 length is 14 residues. V lost 3 bases to trimming and J lost 0 bases, with 10 bases between them. Germline V gives CDR1 SGHDT, CDR2 YYEEEE. The CDR3 coding sequence is TGTGCCAGCAGCTGGGGTGAGCCCTCCTACGAGCAGTACTTC. It specifies CASSWGEPSYEQYF. Filled out from reference TRBV5-6 and TRBJ2-7, the complete variable domain reads DAGVTQSPTHLIKTRGQQVTLRCSPKSGHDTVSWYQQALGQGPQFIFQYYEEEERQRGNFPDRFSGHQFPNYSSELNVNALLLGDSALYLCASSWGEPSYEQYFGPGTRLTVT.

Many counts were recorded for this clonotype. The V gene is TRBV2, the J gene TRBJ2-5, with a weak D call TRBD1 (6 bases). The CDR3 has 11 amino acids. Per the germline V gene, CDR1 is SNHLY and CDR2 is FYNNEI. Trimming took off 6 bases at V and 10 bases at J, with 12 bases between the two ends. CDR3 amino acids: CASSQTGNQYF. The CDR3 DNA follows: TGTGCCAGCAGCCAAACAGGGAACCAGTACTTC.

A few counts support this clonotype. CDR3 in amino acids: CASSPGTLLGQYF. Here the CDR3 DNA reads TGTGCCAGCAGCCCCGGGACCTTACTGGGGCAGTACTTC. The chain combines TRBV12-3 or TRBV12-4 with TRBJ2-7; either TRBD1 or TRBD2 may supply D (5 bases each). Trimming shortened V by 6 bases and J by 9 bases, and 18 bases separated the two germline ends. This CDR3 comprises 13 residues.

The chain recombines TRBV19 with TRBJ2-4; 9 bases align to TRBD1. Trimming took 6 bases from V and 3 from J; bases not matched to a gene: 9. The germline V gene has CDR1 LNHDA and CDR2 SQIVND (reference sequence). This CDR3 is 16 amino acids long. The CDR3 is CASRSWTTGGKNIQYF. The CDR3 coding sequence is TGTGCCAGTAGATCTTGGACGACAGGGGGCAAAAACATTCAGTACTTC.

The sample holds many counts of this clonotype. The chain joins TRBV12-3 or TRBV12-4 to TRBJ2-7, with D uncertain. Trimming removed 2 bases from V and 0 bases from J, with 5 bases in between. This CDR3 comprises 13 residues. DNA of the CDR3: TGTGCCAGCAGTTTAACTGGCTCCTACGAGCAGTACTTC. This codes for CASSLTGSYEQYF.

This clonotype appeared many times. CDR3 sequence: CSVTATGQETQYF. The DNA of the CDR3 is TGCAGCGTTACCGCGACAGGCCAAGAGACCCAGTACTTC. The chain carries TRBV29-1 and TRBJ2-5; a weak D match, TRBD1 (6 bases). The germline V gene encodes CDR1 SQVTM and CDR2 ANQGSEA. V was cut by 5 bases and J by 1 base, with 11 bases left in between. This CDR3 has 13 residues.

This clonotype was detected many times. Here the CDR3 DNA reads TGTGCCAGCAGTTTGGAGGGGGCCGGGGGCTACACCTTC. It is translated as CASSLEGAGGYTF. V is TRBV28 and J is TRBJ1-2, with TRBD1 identical over 7 bases. Germline V gene sequence: CDR1 MDHEN, CDR2 SYDVKM. V trimming: 3 bases; J trimming: 8 bases; junction bases outside the gene matches: 6. This CDR3 comprises 13 residues.

This clonotype was recorded many times. The chain uses TRBV20-1 and TRBJ2-5; perhaps D is TRBD1 or TRBD2 (5 bases each). Germline CDR1 is DFQATT and CDR2 is SNEGSKA (reference sequence). The V and J ends lost 2 bases and 5 bases respectively, with 15 bases between them. The CDR3 contains 14 residues. CDR3 region: CSARSPSWGETQYF. Written as DNA, the CDR3 is TGCAGTGCTAGATCCCCTTCCTGGGGGGAGACCCAGTACTTC.

In this sample, this clonotype turned up many times. This sequence joins TRBV29-1 and TRBJ2-7, with D perhaps matching TRBD1 (6 bases). The CDR3 totals 14 residues. CDR1 is SQVTM and CDR2 is ANQGSEA in the germline V gene. V lost 4 bases and J 5 bases, leaving 18 bases between the germline ends. Here the CDR3 reads CSVVEQGSYHEQYF. CDR3 nucleotides: TGCAGCGTTGTGGAGCAGGGGAGTTACCACGAGCAGTACTTC.

Only a few counts were recorded for this clonotype. This chain links TRBV7-3 with TRBJ2-3; no clear D gene. CDR3 length equals 14 residues. Germline CDR1 and CDR2: SGHTA and FQGTGA. The V gene lost 3 bases and the J gene lost 2 bases, with 9 bases spanning the gap. CDR3: CASSFDGYTDTQYF. The CDR3, as DNA: TGTGCCAGCAGCTTCGACGGATACACAGATACGCAGTATTTT.

The rearrangement links TRBV19 to TRBJ1-1; tentatively, D is TRBD1 (5 bases). This CDR3 spans 14 amino acids. Germline V gene lookup returns CDR1 LNHDA and CDR2 SQIVND (reference sequence). V lost 5 bases, J lost 5 bases, and 15 bases lay in between. This chain's CDR3 is CASSSGARWTEAFF. The CDR3 DNA sequence: TGTGCCAGTAGTTCCGGGGCCCGGTGGACTGAAGCTTTCTTT.

The sample holds many counts of this clonotype. V gene TRBV29-1 combines with J gene TRBJ1-2; 9 nucleotides line up with TRBD1. From germline, CDR1 is SQVTM and CDR2 ANQGSEA. The V segment lost 4 bases and the J segment 10 bases; nucleotides outside the gene matches: 13. The CDR3 spans 14 residues. CDR3 loop: CSVGDRVLDKDYTF. The CDR3 DNA sequence: TGCAGCGTTGGGGACAGGGTTCTGGATAAGGACTACACCTTC.

This clonotype was seen repeatedly, ten times or more. This chain joins TRBV6-5 and TRBJ2-7; 8 bases line up with TRBD1. Germline CDR1 reads MNHEY; CDR2 reads SVGAGI. The V gene end was trimmed by 2 bases and the J gene end by 4 bases; junction bases not matched to a gene: 7. The CDR3 has 15 amino acids. CDR3 protein: CASSYAGTGAYEQYF. CDR3 coding DNA: TGTGCCAGCAGTTACGCCGGGACAGGAGCATACGAGCAGTACTTC.

This clonotype was seen only a few times. As DNA, the CDR3 is TGTGCCACCAGCGCCGTACAGGGGGCAACAGATACGCAGTATTTT. Its protein product is CATSAVQGATDTQYF. V and J are TRBV24-1 and TRBJ2-3; TRBD1 agrees at 9 bases. CDR3 length: 15 amino acids. The ends lost 7 bases at V and 3 bases at J; junction bases unmatched: 7. CDR1 KGHDR and CDR2 SFDVKD come from the germline V gene.

V gene TRBV19 combines with J gene TRBJ1-6; D not resolved. The CDR3 covers 12 residues. V lost 9 bases and J 4 bases, leaving 7 bases between the germline ends. In germline, CDR1 is LNHDA, CDR2 SQIVND (reference sequence). This CDR3 reads CASGRYNSPLHF. The CDR3, as DNA: TGTGCCAGCGGACGGTATAATTCACCCCTCCACTTT.

This clonotype was recorded many times. Here the CDR3 DNA reads TGCGCCAGCAGCTACATAACCTACGAGCAGTACTTC. This sequence encodes CASSYITYEQYF. The rearrangement uses TRBV5-1 and TRBJ2-7, with D uncertain. The germline V and J ends were trimmed by 3 bases and 2 bases, with 6 bases remaining between them. This CDR3 comprises 12 residues. Germline values: CDR1 SGHRS, CDR2 YFSETQ.

In this sample, this clonotype turned up many times. This chain joins TRBV19 and TRBJ2-5, with TRBD1 matching 9 bases. CDR1 is LNHDA and CDR2 is SQIVND in the germline V gene (reference sequence). The length of the CDR3 is 14 residues. V lost 4 bases, J lost 0 bases, and 0 bases stayed unmatched. This CDR3 is CASSRDRDQETQYF. Here the CDR3 DNA reads TGTGCCAGTAGTAGGGACAGGGACCAAGAGACCCAGTACTTC. Filled out from reference TRBV19 and TRBJ2-5, the complete variable domain reads DGGITQSPKYLFRKEGQNVTLSCEQNLNHDAMYWYRQDPGQGLRLIYYSQIVNDFQKGDIAEGYSVSREKKESFPLTVTSAQKNPTAFYLCASSRDRDQETQYFGPGTRLLVL.

This clonotype occurred many times. This chain uses TRBV7-9 with TRBJ2-3, with D hard to call. Germline V gene sequence: CDR1 SEHNR, CDR2 FQNEAQ (reference sequence). Trimming took 1 base from V and 0 from J, leaving 11 bases between them. The CDR3 loop spans 16 amino acids. The DNA of the CDR3 is TGTGCCAGCAGCTTAGGGACCGACCGTAGCACAGATACGCAGTATTTT. Protein product: CASSLGTDRSTDTQYF.

About this clonotype: This may arise from a read error, as a much more abundant clone is one base away. The V and J genes are TRBV11-1 and TRBJ2-2; perhaps TRBD1 as D (6 bases). Trimming stripped 4 bases from V and 0 bases from J, with 18 bases between. CDR1 is SGHAT and CDR2 is FQDESV in the germline V gene (reference sequence). The CDR3 loop spans 18 amino acids. For the CDR3, the DNA is TGTGCCAGCAGCTCAAACTTCGGACAGCCTTCGAACACCGGGGAGCTGTTTTTT. Its translation is CASSSNFGQPSNTGELFF.

This clonotype was counted ten times or more. The rearrangement uses TRBV27 and TRBJ2-3; TRBD2 matches at 15 bases. V lost 5 bases and J lost 8; bases outside the gene matches: 14. CDR1 and CDR2 (germline): MNHEY, SMNVEV (reference sequence). The CDR3 sequence is 18 residues long. The CDR3 DNA sequence: TGTGCCAGCAGTGGGGGGACTAGCGGGGGGACGACAAGAGGTACGCAGTATTTT. Protein sequence: CASSGGTSGGTTRGTQYF.